The present TCR beta chain was sequenced within a study of blood T cell repertoires in COVID-19. Participant-reported clinical history was the basis for cohort assignment. This clone appeared a single time. As processed by the authors: The authors estimated nucleated cell counts from reference gene primer amplification. Some clones are missing from TCRdb's copy, which holds only in-frame ones; the method was immunoSEQ multiplex PCR. The V and J calls and clone size come from that table; D and trimming were worked out from the DNA. The profile shows about 310,000 clones, around nine tenths of them singletons. The source material was PBMCs or T cells enriched from blood (not recorded which). This receptor was taken from a woman aged 40 to 50 who had recovered from COVID-19.

DNA of the CDR3: TGTGCCTGGAGTCCCTCCCGTGGGGGGGGCGTGCAGTACTTC. As protein: CAWSPSRGGGVQYF. The chain carries TRBV30 and TRBJ2-7; D possibly corresponds to TRBD2 (7 bases). The CDR3 runs 14 residues. With 2 bases removed from V and 9 bases from J, the gap between germline ends came to 20 bases. Germline CDR1 and CDR2: GTSNPN and SVGIG (reference sequence).